Each of the 19 T cell receptor beta chains below was sequenced from the same sample in a study of T cell responses to AZD1222 COVID-19 vaccine. Repertoires were generated with immunoSEQ multiplex PCR, while TCRdb's copy carries only in-frame clones and drops some. This table holds about 57,000 clones, roughly 86% found once. The material was peripheral blood, obtained on day 0 of AZD1222 vaccination. All receptors come from an adult in good health.

The chain links TRBV29-1 to TRBJ2-7, with D possibly matching TRBD1 (5 bases). With 0 bases removed from V and 2 bases from J, the gap between germline ends came to 11 bases. Looked up from germline, CDR1 is SQVTM and CDR2 is ANQGSEA. CDR3 length equals 14 residues. The CDR3 DNA is TGCAGCGTTGAAGATAGGACGGACACCTACGAGCAGTACTTC. It yields the protein CSVEDRTDTYEQYF.

The chain combines TRBV19 with TRBJ1-1, with D unresolved. This CDR3 has 12 amino acids. V shed 9 bases and J shed 5 bases, with 13 bases lying between them. Germline loops: CDR1 LNHDA, CDR2 SQIVND (reference sequence). The CDR3 nucleotides read TGTGCCAGGGCCCCACTGAGGACTGAAGCTTTCTTT. The encoded protein is CARAPLRTEAFF. Together with reference TRBV19 and TRBJ1-1, the CDR3 gives the full variable domain: DGGITQSPKYLFRKEGQNVTLSCEQNLNHDAMYWYRQDPGQGLRLIYYSQIVNDFQKGDIAEGYSVSREKKESFPLTVTSAQKNPTAFYLCARAPLRTEAFFGQGTRLTVV.

This chain uses TRBV7-9 with TRBJ1-1, with a possible D match to TRBD1 (5 bases). V was trimmed by 8 bases and J by 4 bases, leaving 14 bases between them. Looked up from germline, CDR1 is SEHNR and CDR2 is FQNEAQ (reference sequence). CDR3 length equals 13 residues. CDR3 residues: CASRGGWGTEAFF. CDR3 in DNA: TGTGCCAGCCGTGGGGGGTGGGGCACTGAAGCTTTCTTT.

The chain couples TRBV5-1 to TRBJ2-3; no reliable D call. This CDR3 has 14 residues. Between the trimmed V and J ends, which lost 1 base and 2 bases, there was a span of 8 bases. The germline gives CDR1 SGHRS, CDR2 YFSETQ. For the CDR3, the DNA is TGCGCCAGCAGCTTGAGAGATTTCACAGATACGCAGTATTTT. Amino acid sequence: CASSLRDFTDTQYF.

This clone came up once. V is TRBV4-1 and J is TRBJ2-1, with 11 bases that match TRBD2. From germline, CDR1 is MGHRA and CDR2 YSYEKL. The CDR3 contains 15 residues. V lost 0 bases and J lost 7; bases outside the gene matches: 2. This chain's CDR3 is CASSQELAGVNEQFF. The CDR3 bases are TGCGCCAGCAGCCAAGAACTAGCGGGAGTGAATGAGCAGTTCTTC.

The rearrangement uses TRBV7-9 and TRBJ2-3; no reliable D call. CDR1 is SEHNR, CDR2 FQNEAQ, per germline (reference sequence). V was pared by 1 base and J by 2 bases, with 10 bases between. The CDR3 totals 15 residues. Here the CDR3 DNA reads TGTGCCAGCAGCTTAGTTTTGGCTAACACAGATACGCAGTATTTT. It translates to CASSLVLANTDTQYF.

The V call is TRBV5-6, the J call TRBJ1-2; 8 bases align to TRBD1. After removal of 4 bases from V and 6 bases from J, the junction contained 5 bases not matched to a gene. The CDR3 is 13 residues long. Germline V gives CDR1 SGHDT, CDR2 YYEEEE. The CDR3 sequence: CASSIGQGDGYTF. DNA for the CDR3: TGTGCCAGCAGCATCGGACAGGGCGATGGCTACACCTTC. Supplemented by reference TRBV5-6 and TRBJ1-2, the full variable domain reads DAGVTQSPTHLIKTRGQQVTLRCSPKSGHDTVSWYQQALGQGPQFIFQYYEEEERQRGNFPDRFSGHQFPNYSSELNVNALLLGDSALYLCASSIGQGDGYTFGSGTRLTVV.

The chain is built from TRBV18 and TRBJ2-7; the match to TRBD1 covers 9 bases. The CDR3 is made up of 15 amino acids. In germline, CDR1 is KGHSH, CDR2 LQKENI. J was trimmed by 1 base and V by 3 bases; bases with no gene match: 4. The CDR3 is CASSPPDRGSYEQYF. In nucleotides, the CDR3 is TGTGCCAGCTCACCCCCGGACAGGGGATCCTACGAGCAGTACTTC.

The chain employs TRBV30 and TRBJ1-3; tentatively, D is TRBD1 (5 bases). Germline V lookup: CDR1 GTSNPN, CDR2 SVGIG (reference sequence). The V end was cut by 2 bases, the J end by 5 bases, with 10 bases between. There are 13 residues in the CDR3. The CDR3 region has the DNA TGTGCCTGGAGTTTCGGGGGAAGAAACACCATATATTTT. The encoded protein is CAWSFGGRNTIYF.

CDR3 region: CATSMRGKHYGYTF. DNA of the CDR3: TGTGCCACCAGCATGCGGGGTAAGCACTATGGCTACACCTTC. This rearrangement joins TRBV15 to TRBJ1-2; D is unresolved. V was cut by 4 bases and J by 3 bases, with 12 bases left in between. Per the germline V gene, CDR1 is LNHNV and CDR2 is YYDKDF (reference sequence). CDR3 size: 14 residues.

The chain carries TRBV4-2 and TRBJ2-3; a weak D match, TRBD2 (6 bases). Between the trimmed V and J ends, which lost 1 base and 4 bases, there was a span of 15 bases. The CDR3 contains 16 residues. The V gene's germline CDR1 is LGHNA and CDR2 YNFKEQ. CDR3 protein: CASSQARGIEADTQYF. DNA for the CDR3: TGTGCCAGCAGCCAAGCTCGCGGGATCGAGGCAGATACGCAGTATTTT.

This sequence joins TRBV12-3 or TRBV12-4 and TRBJ2-7; TRBD2 is a possible D gene (6 bases). This CDR3 has 12 residues. The germline V and J ends were trimmed by 9 bases and 5 bases, with 14 bases remaining between them. The CDR3 region is CASADPGDEQYF. The DNA for the CDR3 is TGTGCCAGTGCGGACCCGGGGGACGAGCAGTACTTC.

The CDR3 nucleotides read TGCGCCAGCAGCCAAGCCTCGGCGGGATACTACAATGAGCAGTTCTTC. It yields the protein CASSQASAGYYNEQFF. The chain joins TRBV4-1 to TRBJ2-1; a possible D gene is TRBD2 (6 bases). The V and J ends lost 1 base and 3 bases respectively, with 13 bases between them. Germline V gene sequence: CDR1 MGHRA, CDR2 YSYEKL. This CDR3 has 16 residues.

V usage is TRBV4-2 and J usage is TRBJ1-3; 7 bases match TRBD1. CDR1 LGHNA and CDR2 YNFKEQ come from the germline V gene. V lost 1 base, J lost 6 bases, and 12 bases stayed unmatched. The CDR3 extends over 17 amino acids. The CDR3 nucleotides are TGTGCCAGCAGCCAAGTTCCCTCGACAGGGTTGGAAAACACCATATATTTT. Its translation is CASSQVPSTGLENTIYF.

The chain combines TRBV2 with TRBJ2-5; 7 bases are shared with TRBD2. The ends lost 8 bases at V and 4 bases at J; junction bases unmatched: 10. Germline CDR1 and CDR2: SNHLY and FYNNEI. CDR3 length: 14 amino acids. Written as DNA, the CDR3 is TGTGCCAGCTTAAGCACTAGCGTTGTAGAGACCCAGTACTTC. Translated: CASLSTSVVETQYF.

The V and J genes are TRBV19 and TRBJ2-1; perhaps D is TRBD1 or TRBD2 (5 bases each). Trimming stripped 6 bases from V and 8 bases from J, with 11 bases between. CDR3 length equals 12 residues. The V gene's germline CDR1 is LNHDA and CDR2 SQIVND (reference sequence). The CDR3 reads CASSPRDDEQFF. DNA of the CDR3: TGTGCCAGTAGCCCAAGGGACGATGAGCAGTTCTTC.

V is TRBV27 and J is TRBJ2-6, with D unresolved. This CDR3 has 18 amino acids. V was clipped by 7 bases and J by 0 bases, with 19 bases between them. Germline V gene lookup returns CDR1 MNHEY and CDR2 SMNVEV (reference sequence). The CDR3 nucleotides are TGTGCCAGCATGCCCCTCTCGGGCGCCCGCTCTGGGGCCAACGTCCTGACTTTC. As protein: CASMPLSGARSGANVLTF.

This chain links TRBV7-2 with TRBJ2-1, with D maybe TRBD2 (6 bases). This CDR3 comprises 15 residues. V was pared by 4 bases and J by 3 bases, with 13 bases between. Germline CDR1 is SGHTA and CDR2 is FQGNSA. The DNA for the CDR3 is TGTGCCAGCAGCTCGTGGCAGGGAGGCTACAATGAGCAGTTCTTC. Translating gives CASSSWQGGYNEQFF.

This chain links TRBV21-1 with TRBJ2-6; the D call TRBD1 from the table was never checked on the DNA. TRBV21-1 is a documented pseudogene. The CDR3 loop spans 15 amino acids. The CDR3 nucleotides read TGTGCCAGCAGCCAGACAGGGTCTGGGGCCAACGTCCTGACTTTC. Protein: CASSQTGSGANVLTF.